A selection of T cell receptor beta chains follows, all from one sample in a study of shared clonotypes between healthy human individuals. The method was immunoSEQ multiplex PCR; TCRdb's version includes in-frame clones alone and lacks a portion of them. The sample comprises roughly 1,100,000 clones, approximately 72% of which are singletons, and 1.4% to 1.5% rests with the top ten. The specimen was memory CD4+ T cells sorted from blood. The receptors originated from a man between 18 and 35 years old in good health. CDR3s include the opening cysteine and the closing phenylalanine or tryptophan. Not all rows give a size; the values are once, few, many and, for expanded clones, a class.

NA,TRBJ2-5,TRBV9,CASSVSGRNSQETQYF
NA,TRBJ2-1,TRBV15,CATSNTGGAWNEQFF
once,TRBJ2-7,TRBV7-2,CASSSAGTGTYEQYF
few,TRBJ2-1,TRBV5-6,CASRDGQGGYNEQFF
NA,TRBJ2-5,TRBV6-5,CASSTRTGRETQYF
NA,TRBJ2-5,TRBV6-5,CASTPPGGGAETQYF
NA,TRBJ2-3,TRBV16,CASSQAGQGDSDTQYF
NA,TRBJ1-1,TRBV30,CAEKRGTMNTEAFF
NA,TRBJ1-5,TRBV30,CAWSVPRGGVQPQHF
NA,TRBJ2-1,TRBV10-1,CASSDVTGTSGGSYNEQFF
NA,TRBJ2-7,TRBV15,CATSSHRRLAGSREQYF
NA,TRBJ1-5,TRBV6-1,CASMQSSNQPQHF
NA,TRBJ2-1,TRBV28,CASSFGWEGYNEQFF
NA,TRBJ2-1,TRBV5-4,CASSLAGGLNEQFF
NA,TRBJ1-6,TRBV7-2,CASSLGSVGTGSPLHF
once,TRBJ2-7,TRBV9,CASSVDWGSNEQYF
few,TRBJ2-4,TRBV9,CASSVAGTNRNIQYF
NA,TRBJ2-5,TRBV7-9,CASSTGAGETQYF
NA,TRBJ1-1,TRBV2,CASSKSQAGTEAFF
once,TRBJ1-5,TRBV12-5,CASGLPISREPQHF
NA,TRBJ1-2,TRBV28,CASSFFQSNYGYTF
NA,TRBJ1-5,TRBV2,CASSEGRNSNQPQHF
NA,TRBJ1-5,TRBV6-6,CASSLARGDQPQHF
few,TRBJ1-1,TRBV30,CAWSEQGGTEAFF
NA,TRBJ1-4,TRBV29-1,CSVATGSTNEKLFF
NA,TRBJ1-2,TRBV6-5,CASTGAGGNYGYTF
NA,TRBJ2-7,TRBV4-3,CASSQDSDYEQYF
NA,TRBJ2-1,TRBV5-1,CASSLLAGGFNEQFF
few,TRBJ2-3,TRBV5-1,CASSWTVKDTQYF
NA,TRBJ2-2,TRBV14,CASSRLGGAGELFF
NA,TRBJ2-7,TRBV5-1,CASSATRYEQYF
NA,TRBJ1-3,TRBV11-2,CASSSGPASGNTIYF
NA,TRBJ2-1,TRBV6-5,CASSYYGLGLAYEQFF
NA,TRBJ2-1,TRBV5-1,CASSLGQVSYNEQFF
few,TRBJ1-6,TRBV7-2,CASSLIWVAYNSPLHF
NA,TRBJ1-6,TRBV30,CAWTFGRDNSPLHF
few,TRBJ1-1,TRBV13,CASSLAQSNTEAFF
NA,TRBJ2-7,TRBV5-4,CASSFGLAGGEQYF
NA,TRBJ2-2,TRBV6-6,CASMDGGAGTGELFF
NA,TRBJ2-4,TRBV4-1,CASSQAEAPAKNIQYF
NA,TRBJ2-3,TRBV11-1,CASSSEGTSGGTDTQYF
NA,TRBJ2-1,TRBV7-3,CASSPYPSGENNEQFF